These 14 T cell receptor beta chains share one sample of origin, sequenced in a study of blood T cell repertoires in COVID-19. Clones were read by immunoSEQ multiplex PCR, and TCRdb kept only the in-frame ones, dropping some. Here the sample spans tens of thousands of clones, roughly four fifths being singletons. Sequencing was carried out using peripheral blood. The source is a man in his fifties or sixties with active or convalescent COVID-19.

This clone appeared a few times. The chain has TRBV5-6 and TRBJ2-6; D is unresolved. CDR1 and CDR2 from the germline V gene are SGHDT and YYEEEE. This CDR3 region has 15 residues. The V gene lost 5 bases and the J gene lost 0 bases, with 9 bases spanning the gap. The chain's CDR3 is CASRLPSSGANVLTF. The CDR3 region has the DNA TGTGCCAGCAGGTTACCCAGCTCTGGGGCCAACGTCCTGACTTTC.

J is TRBJ2-4 and V is TRBV12-3 or TRBV12-4; the D is unclear. This CDR3 contains 11 residues. The ends were cut back, 6 bases at V and 6 bases at J, with 6 bases in the middle. The DNA for the CDR3 is TGTGCCAGCAGCGGCGGAAACATTCAGTACTTC. Protein sequence: CASSGGNIQYF.

The V call is TRBV28, the J call TRBJ2-2, with 7 nucleotides matching TRBD1. V shed 4 bases, J shed 4 bases, and the junction held 6 bases outside the gene matches. Germline V gives CDR1 MDHEN, CDR2 SYDVKM. The CDR3 has 15 amino acids. The CDR3 region is CASSSPGQLTGELFF. In DNA form, the CDR3 reads TGTGCCAGCAGTTCGCCGGGACAGCTCACCGGGGAGCTGTTTTTT. The full variable domain, its missing parts supplied by reference TRBV28 and TRBJ2-2, is DVKVTQSSRYLVKRTGEKVFLECVQDMDHENMFWYRQDPGLGLRLIYFSYDVKMKEKGDIPEGYSVSREKKERFSLILESASTNQTSMYLCASSSPGQLTGELFFGEGSRLTVL.

This clone has more than one count but fewer than ten. Here the CDR3 DNA reads TGCGCCAGCAGCGGAGACCAGGGGGCCGATACTGAAGCTTTCTTT. Translated, it gives CASSGDQGADTEAFF. The chain is built from TRBV5-1 and TRBJ1-1, with 8 bases lining up with TRBD1. The germline V gene encodes CDR1 SGHRS and CDR2 YFSETQ. The junction had 10 bases not matched to a gene; V was cut back by 4 bases and J by 5 bases. CDR3 size: 15 residues.

The chain couples TRBV11-3 to TRBJ2-2; TRBD1 aligns across 8 bases. In germline, CDR1 is SGHNT, CDR2 YENEEA. V shed 5 bases and J 4 bases; nucleotides not matched to a gene: 6. This CDR3 is 15 amino acids long. CDR3 region: CASSAGQAFTGELFF. CDR3 nucleotides: TGTGCCAGCAGCGCGGGACAGGCCTTCACCGGGGAGCTGTTTTTT. The full variable domain, rest sourced from reference TRBV11-3 and TRBJ2-2, is EAGVVQSPRYKIIEKKQPVAFWCNPISGHNTLYWYLQNLGQGPELLIRYENEEAVDDSQLPKDRFSAERLKGVDSTLKIQPAELGDSAVYLCASSAGQAFTGELFFGEGSRLTVL.

The rearrangement uses TRBV9 and TRBJ2-1, with 9 positions matching TRBD2. The germline CDR1 and CDR2 sequences are SGDLS and YYNGEE. The V segment lost 1 base and the J segment 7 bases; nucleotides outside the gene matches: 6. CDR3 length equals 15 residues. As DNA, the CDR3 is TGTGCCAGCAGCGTAAGGCCTAGCGGGGCGAATGAGCAGTTCTTC. Translated: CASSVRPSGANEQFF.

This clone was observed a handful of times. This CDR3 is CASSQGGSPLHF. As DNA, the CDR3 is TGTGCCAGCAGCCAAGGCGGGTCACCCCTCCACTTT. The rearrangement uses TRBV3-1 (or the pseudogene TRBV3-2) and TRBJ1-6; no clear D. CDR1 is LGHDT and CDR2 is YNNKEL in the germline V gene (reference sequence). This CDR3 is built from 12 residues. Trimming removed 1 base from V and 10 bases from J, with 5 bases in between.

The chain employs TRBV2 and TRBJ2-1; 15 bases match TRBD2. The V and J ends lost 6 bases and 7 bases, in that order; junction bases with no gene match: 10. The CDR3 is 17 amino acids. Per the germline V gene, CDR1 is SNHLY and CDR2 is FYNNEI. CDR3 in DNA: TGTGCCAGCAGAGACGGACTAGCGGGGGGGATCCGGAATGAGCAGTTCTTC. It codes for CASRDGLAGGIRNEQFF.

The chain is built from TRBV7-2 and TRBJ1-2; D is perhaps TRBD1 (5 bases). The CDR3 spans 16 residues. Germline CDR1 reads SGHTA; CDR2 reads FQGNSA. The germline V and J ends were trimmed by 4 bases and 8 bases, with 23 bases remaining between them. CDR3 region: CASSSPTAVGGDGYTF. The CDR3 DNA sequence: TGTGCCAGCAGCTCCCCCACAGCGGTCGGGGGAGACGGCTACACCTTC.

The gene calls are TRBV5-1 and TRBJ2-3; 7 bases fit TRBD1. The CDR3 is 15 residues long. The germline CDR1 and CDR2 sequences are SGHRS and YFSETQ. V gave up 0 bases and J gave up 2 bases; unmatched junction bases: 3. The CDR3 bases are TGCGCCAGCAGCTTGGGGGACAGAGTCACAGATACGCAGTATTTT. This sequence encodes CASSLGDRVTDTQYF.

The chain uses TRBV7-2 and TRBJ2-2, with D tentatively TRBD1 (6 bases). Germline values: CDR1 SGHTA, CDR2 FQGNSA. This CDR3 has 14 amino acids. V lost 1 base and J 6 bases, leaving 9 bases between the germline ends. CDR3 in DNA: TGTGCCAGCAGCTTAGTGGCAGGGGCCGGGGAGCTGTTTTTT. Its translation is CASSLVAGAGELFF.

V is TRBV10-1 and J is TRBJ2-3, with 12 positions matching TRBD2. After removal of 0 bases from V and 7 bases from J, the junction contained 8 bases not matched to a gene. Germline CDR1 and CDR2: WNHNN and SYGVQD (reference sequence). The CDR3 loop spans 17 amino acids. CDR3 nucleotides: TGCGCCAGCAGTGAGTCGCCTAGCGGGGGGGCTTTATATACGCAGTATTTT. Protein sequence: CASSESPSGGALYTQYF.

The table lists this clone with a few counts. This chain connects TRBV6-4 to TRBJ1-5; D unclear. CDR1 MRHNA and CDR2 SNTAGT come from the germline V gene. The CDR3 contains 13 residues. Trimming removed 8 bases from V and 3 bases from J, with 11 bases in between. The CDR3 DNA sequence: TGTGCCAGCTCCTCAGAACCCAATCAGCCCCAGCATTTT. Its protein is CASSSEPNQPQHF.

This clone was detected once. V and J are TRBV6-5 and TRBJ1-5; D unclear. This CDR3 spans 13 amino acids. Trimming removed 8 bases at V and 5 bases at J, with 13 bases between. The germline gives CDR1 MNHEY, CDR2 SVGAGI. The CDR3 loop reads CASQAEPYQPQHF. CDR3 coding DNA: TGTGCCAGCCAGGCAGAACCTTATCAGCCCCAGCATTTT.